The 24 T cell receptor beta chains reported below all come from one sample, sequenced in a study of T cell clones after liver transplantation. Clones were sequenced by immunoSEQ multiplex PCR, and TCRdb holds only the in-frame ones, with some missing. The table lists tens of thousands of clones, roughly 80% of them singletons. Specimen: CD4+ T cells from blood, collected roughly 3.5 years after liver transplant. The receptors come from a human patient who received a liver transplant. Some T cells may be provided by the graft donor.

The chain links TRBV9 to TRBJ2-2; TRBD2 matches 8 bases. Losses at the gene ends were 4 bases for V and 3 bases for J; bases not matched to a gene: 8. The CDR3 contains 16 residues. Germline CDR1 SGDLS, CDR2 YYNGEE. CDR3 sequence (DNA): TGTGCCAGCAGCTCCAGCGGGAGAATCGACACCGGGGAGCTGTTTTTT. As protein: CASSSSGRIDTGELFF.

The rearrangement links TRBV5-7 to TRBJ1-5; tentatively, D is TRBD1 (5 bases). TRBV5-7 is an ORF; its function is uncertain. The V gene lost 0 bases and the J gene lost 5 bases, with 15 bases spanning the gap. The CDR3 totals 16 residues. CDR3: CASSLGRADTHQPQHF. Here the CDR3 DNA reads TGTGCCAGCAGCTTGGGGCGGGCGGACACCCATCAGCCCCAGCATTTT.

The chain carries TRBV28 and TRBJ1-5; 7 bases fit TRBD1. The trim removed 5 bases at V and 6 bases at J, leaving 1 base unmatched. Germline CDR1 MDHEN, CDR2 SYDVKM. The CDR3 runs to 12 residues. As DNA, the CDR3 is TGTGCCAGCAGTCGACAGGGTCAGCCCCAGCATTTT. This gives the protein CASSRQGQPQHF.

As to this clone: The junction and the germline gene differ at one end; a read error may be behind it. This chain uses TRBV11-3 with TRBJ2-6; 7 positions agree with TRBD1. CDR3 length equals 13 residues. CDR1 and CDR2 (germline): SGHNT, YENEEA. The CDR3 DNA reads as TGTGCCAGCAGCGGTACAGGGGCCGACGTCCTGACTTTC. It yields the protein CASSGTGADVLTF. Combining the CDR3 with reference TRBV11-3 and TRBJ2-6 gives the whole variable domain EAGVVQSPRYKIIEKKQPVAFWCNPISGHNTLYWYLQNLGQGPELLIRYENEEAVDDSQLPKDRFSAERLKGVDSTLKIQPAELGDSAVYLCASSGTGADVLTFGAGSRLTVL.

V usage is TRBV28 and J usage is TRBJ2-2; the match to TRBD2 covers 7 bases. The CDR3 has 14 residues. Germline CDR1 is MDHEN and CDR2 is SYDVKM. After removal of 7 bases from V and 5 bases from J, the junction contained 7 bases not matched to a gene. The CDR3 coding sequence is TGTGCCAGCACCTGGGGGGGGAGGACCGGGGAGCTGTTTTTT. It codes for CASTWGGRTGELFF.

V usage is TRBV29-1 and J usage is TRBJ2-5; 8 nucleotides match TRBD1. Trimming removed 6 bases from V and 1 base from J; junction bases left unmatched: 7. The CDR3 contains 14 residues. CDR1 is SQVTM, CDR2 ANQGSEA, per germline. Here the CDR3 reads CSVGAGTGQETQYF. The CDR3 DNA sequence: TGCAGCGTCGGAGCCGGGACAGGCCAAGAGACCCAGTACTTC.

The chain couples TRBV19 to TRBJ2-7, with D perhaps TRBD2 (6 bases). Trimming stripped 3 bases from V and 0 bases from J, with 15 bases between. The CDR3 length is 16 residues. From germline, CDR1 is LNHDA and CDR2 SQIVND (reference sequence). This CDR3 is CASSILGGGDSYEQYF. CDR3 bases: TGTGCCAGTAGTATTCTTGGAGGAGGGGACTCCTACGAGCAGTACTTC.

The CDR3 is CSWRKRDIQYF. The CDR3 DNA sequence: TGCAGTTGGAGGAAGAGGGACATTCAGTACTTC. The chain has TRBV20-1 and TRBJ2-4, with D tentatively TRBD2 (5 bases). V was cut by 8 bases and J by 8 bases, with 13 bases left in between. CDR3 length: 11 amino acids. CDR1 is DFQATT, CDR2 SNEGSKA, per germline (reference sequence).

The V and J genes are TRBV18 and TRBJ2-3; D is possibly TRBD2 (6 bases). With 4 bases removed from V and 4 bases from J, the gap between germline ends came to 18 bases. The CDR3 loop spans 16 amino acids. Germline CDR1 KGHSH, CDR2 LQKENI. CDR3 residues: CASSLLSTSRADTQYF. The CDR3 nucleotides read TGTGCCAGCTCACTCCTATCGACTAGTAGGGCAGATACGCAGTATTTT.

The chain has TRBV5-1 and TRBJ1-2; D is unresolved. Germline lookup yields CDR1 SGHRS and CDR2 YFSETQ. The germline V and J ends were trimmed by 0 bases and 4 bases, with 10 bases remaining between them. This CDR3 is 14 amino acids long. For the CDR3, the DNA is TGCGCCAGCAGCTTGGCCAGCCGCACCTATGGCTACACCTTC. This codes for CASSLASRTYGYTF.

V gene TRBV5-1 combines with J gene TRBJ2-2; 14 nucleotides agree with TRBD2. Germline V lookup: CDR1 SGHRS, CDR2 YFSETQ. The V segment lost 2 bases and the J segment 8 bases; nucleotides outside the gene matches: 2. The CDR3 is 15 amino acids. The CDR3 bases are TGCGCCAGCAGCTTCGGGACTAGCGGGAGTGGGGAGCTGTTTTTT. It yields the protein CASSFGTSGSGELFF.

This clone was picked up one time. J is TRBJ2-1 and V is TRBV5-4; 8 bases align to TRBD2. V dropped 3 bases and J dropped 1; count of bases not matched to a gene: 6. This CDR3 has 16 residues. Germline lookup yields CDR1 SGHNT and CDR2 YYREEE (reference sequence). The CDR3 here is CASSSGGTISYNEQFF. The CDR3 nucleotides read TGTGCCAGCAGCTCGGGAGGGACTATATCCTACAATGAGCAGTTCTTC.

V is TRBV20-1 and J is TRBJ1-1; D ambiguous. The V end was cut by 5 bases, the J end by 2 bases, with 6 bases between. This CDR3 spans 11 amino acids. Germline V lookup: CDR1 DFQATT, CDR2 SNEGSKA (reference sequence). CDR3 bases: TGCAGTGCTCCTCTAAACACTGAAGCTTTCTTT. Residues: CSAPLNTEAFF.

This chain links TRBV10-2 with TRBJ2-3; D is uncertain. Trimming removed 3 bases from V and 2 bases from J, with 9 bases in between. Per germline, CDR1 WSHSY and CDR2 SAAADI. The CDR3 sequence is 14 residues long. In nucleotides, the CDR3 is TGCGCCAGCAGTGATCTGGGGTCCACAGATACGCAGTATTTT. It is translated as CASSDLGSTDTQYF.

CDR3 in DNA: TGTGCCAGCAGGCTTGACAGCCCCTACGAGCAGTACTTC. It codes for CASRLDSPYEQYF. This chain joins TRBV28 and TRBJ2-7; D may be TRBD1 (5 bases). The V end was cut by 6 bases, the J end by 2 bases, with 11 bases between. This CDR3 spans 13 amino acids. Germline V CDR1 and CDR2: MDHEN, SYDVKM.

V usage is TRBV7-2 and J usage is TRBJ1-4; unclear D gene. The CDR3 is 12 residues long. Trimming left V 5 bases short and J 6 bases short, with 7 bases between. Germline CDR1 reads SGHTA; CDR2 reads FQGNSA. Here the CDR3 DNA reads TGTGCCAGCAGCCGTGACGATGAAAAACTGTTTTTT. This gives the protein CASSRDDEKLFF.

This clone was counted between two and nine times. The CDR3: CASSSSRGPSSGRDNEQFF. CDR3 in DNA: TGTGCCAGCAGCTCCTCGCGGGGGCCCTCTAGCGGGAGGGACAATGAGCAGTTCTTC. This sequence joins TRBV7-2 and TRBJ2-1; TRBD2 matches at 12 bases. The CDR3 spans 19 residues. Germline CDR1 is SGHTA and CDR2 is FQGNSA. V lost 4 bases and J lost 5; bases outside the gene matches: 15.

V and J are TRBV18 and TRBJ2-7; 7 positions match TRBD2. CDR1 and CDR2 from the germline V gene are KGHSH and LQKENI. V trimming: 1 base; J trimming: 2 bases; junction bases outside the gene matches: 5. This CDR3 region has 15 residues. The chain's CDR3 is CASSPLAGATYEQYF. CDR3 in DNA: TGTGCCAGCTCACCACTAGCGGGTGCAACCTACGAGCAGTACTTC.

The chain uses TRBV5-1 and TRBJ1-2, with no clear D. This CDR3 is 14 amino acids long. Germline lookup yields CDR1 SGHRS and CDR2 YFSETQ. V gave up 3 bases and J gave up 4 bases, with 13 bases separating them. CDR3: CASSYSSGSYGYTF. Here the CDR3 DNA reads TGCGCCAGCAGCTACTCTTCCGGGTCCTATGGCTACACCTTC.

V gene TRBV28 combines with J gene TRBJ1-1, with a tentative D call TRBD1 (5 bases). Germline CDR1 is MDHEN and CDR2 is SYDVKM. The CDR3 has 14 amino acids. Deletions cut 2 bases from V and 5 bases from J, with 12 bases between. In DNA form, the CDR3 reads TGTGCCAGCAGTTTACAGGGTGGGTGGACTGAAGCTTTCTTT. Protein sequence: CASSLQGGWTEAFF.

This chain links TRBV11-2 with TRBJ1-2; D remains ambiguous. The germline V and J ends were trimmed by 3 bases and 4 bases, with 15 bases remaining between them. CDR3 length: 15 amino acids. Germline CDR1 and CDR2: SGHAT and FQNNGV. The CDR3 region has the DNA TGTGCCAGCAGCTTCCGTCGGCAATCTCCCTATGGCTACACCTTC. It yields the protein CASSFRRQSPYGYTF.

This clone was recorded only once. The chain has TRBV28 and TRBJ2-2, with TRBD2 matching 10 bases. Germline CDR1 reads MDHEN; CDR2 reads SYDVKM. Trimming removed 4 bases from V and 6 bases from J; junction bases left unmatched: 5. There are 15 residues in the CDR3. This CDR3 reads CASSSAGTSAGELFF. CDR3 coding DNA: TGTGCCAGCAGTTCAGCCGGGACTAGCGCCGGGGAGCTGTTTTTT.

This clone has just a few counts. The chain recombines TRBV15 with TRBJ1-5; no clear D. V was clipped by 0 bases and J by 0 bases, with 12 bases between them. The CDR3 spans 17 residues. Germline V gene sequence: CDR1 LNHNV, CDR2 YYDKDF (reference sequence). This chain's CDR3 is CATSREGGSNSNQPQHF. In DNA, the CDR3 is TGTGCCACCAGCAGAGAAGGAGGATCGAATAGCAATCAGCCCCAGCATTTT. Drawing the rest from reference TRBV15 and TRBJ1-5, the complete variable domain is DAMVIQNPRYQVTQFGKPVTLSCSQTLNHNVMYWYQQKSSQAPKLLFHYYDKDFNNEADTPDNFQSRRPNTSFCFLDIRSPGLGDTAMYLCATSREGGSNSNQPQHFGDGTRLSIL.

The CDR3, as DNA: TGCGCCAGCAGCCAACAACCTACAACTAATGAAAAACTGTTTTTT. Translating it yields CASSQQPTTNEKLFF. The chain joins TRBV4-1 to TRBJ1-4; D gene uncertain. The germline V gene has CDR1 MGHRA and CDR2 YSYEKL. The CDR3 sequence is 15 residues long. The V end lost 2 bases, the J end lost 0 bases, and 7 bases lay between the germline ends.